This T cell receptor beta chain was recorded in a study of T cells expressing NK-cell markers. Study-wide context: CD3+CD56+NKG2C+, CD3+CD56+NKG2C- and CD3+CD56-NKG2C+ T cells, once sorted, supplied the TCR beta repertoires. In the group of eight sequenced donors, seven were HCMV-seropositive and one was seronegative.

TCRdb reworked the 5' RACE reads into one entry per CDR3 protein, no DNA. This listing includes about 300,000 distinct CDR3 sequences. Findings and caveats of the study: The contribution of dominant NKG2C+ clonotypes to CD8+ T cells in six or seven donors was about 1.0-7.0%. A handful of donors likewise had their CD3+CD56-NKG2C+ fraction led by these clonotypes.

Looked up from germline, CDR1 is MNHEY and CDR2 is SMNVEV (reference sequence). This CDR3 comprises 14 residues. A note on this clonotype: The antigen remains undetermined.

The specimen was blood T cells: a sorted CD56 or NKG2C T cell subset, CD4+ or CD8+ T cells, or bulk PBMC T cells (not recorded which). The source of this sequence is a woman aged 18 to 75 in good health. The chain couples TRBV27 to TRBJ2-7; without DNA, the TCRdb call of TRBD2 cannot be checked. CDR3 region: CASSTLAGFHEQYF.